The 30 T cell receptor beta chains below all came from one sample that was sequenced in a study of T cells in Graves' hyperthyroidism and ophthalmopathy. Amplified regions were TCR beta CDR3 sequences from RNA transcripts. The primer set for the first-round RT-PCR of the TCR CDR3 was HTBI. TCRdb independently ran MiXCR on the multiplex PCR reads; one entry per CDR3 protein. The sample includes about 700,000 distinct CDR3 sequences, 11% to 15% of them seen just once. The material sequenced was blood. These receptors all come from a woman aged 18-29 years with Graves' hyperthyroidism.

The sample holds many counts of this clonotype. In DNA form, the CDR3 reads TGTGCCAGCAGTTCCGGGAGCCTCACAGATACGCAGTATTTT. Protein product: CASSSGSLTDTQYF. This chain links TRBV28 with TRBJ2-3; D perhaps matches TRBD2 (6 bases). The ends were cut back, 4 bases at V and 2 bases at J, with 10 bases in the middle. The CDR3 totals 14 residues. Germline V gene sequence: CDR1 MDHEN, CDR2 SYDVKM.

This clonotype was picked up many times. The gene calls are TRBV3-1 and TRBJ2-7, with D uncertain. This CDR3 contains 14 residues. The V and J ends lost 4 bases and 4 bases respectively, with 14 bases between them. Germline V gene data show CDR1 as LGHDT and CDR2 as YNNKEL (reference sequence). CDR3 residues: CASSPGGLGYEQYF. The CDR3, as DNA: TGTGCCAGCAGCCCTGGCGGCCTCGGTTACGAGCAGTACTTC.

Ten or more counts support this clonotype. The chain is built from TRBV2 and TRBJ2-1; TRBD1 agrees at 7 bases. The germline V gene encodes CDR1 SNHLY and CDR2 FYNNEI. CDR3 length: 12 amino acids. V lost 4 bases and J lost 9; bases outside the gene matches: 3. CDR3 in DNA: TGTGCCAGCAGTGGAGGGGGCGGTGAGCAGTTCTTC. Its translation: CASSGGGGEQFF. Filled out from reference TRBV2 and TRBJ2-1, the complete variable domain reads EPEVTQTPSHQVTQMGQEVILRCVPISNHLYFYWYRQILGQKVEFLVSFYNNEISEKSEIFDDQFSVERPDGSNFTLKIRSTKLEDSAMYFCASSGGGGEQFFGPGTRLTVL.

V and J are TRBV7-2 and TRBJ2-3; 11 nucleotides agree with TRBD2. Germline V gene data show CDR1 as SGHTA and CDR2 as FQGNSA. J gave up 2 bases and V 8 bases, and 6 bases lay outside the gene matches. This CDR3 has 15 amino acids. CDR3 sequence reads: CASCWTSGSTDTQYF. In nucleotides, the CDR3 is TGTGCCAGCTGTTGGACTAGCGGGTCCACAGATACGCAGTATTTT.

This sequence joins TRBV27 and TRBJ1-3; D is unresolved. Germline V gene lookup returns CDR1 MNHEY and CDR2 SMNVEV (reference sequence). This CDR3 spans 14 amino acids. Deletions cut 2 bases from V and 8 bases from J, with 13 bases between. The DNA of the CDR3 is TGTGCCAGCAGTTTAAAGCGGTGGGCGGACACCATATATTTT. It encodes CASSLKRWADTIYF.

The V and J genes are TRBV28 and TRBJ1-1; D call uncertain. V shed 6 bases and J shed 1 base, with 6 bases lying between them. The germline gives CDR1 MDHEN, CDR2 SYDVKM. The CDR3 extends over 12 amino acids. The CDR3 loop reads CASRVSNTEAFF. In nucleotides, the CDR3 is TGTGCCAGCAGGGTCTCGAACACTGAAGCTTTCTTT.

This clonotype has ten or more counts. The V and J genes are TRBV20-1 and TRBJ2-3; D is ambiguous. V lost 2 bases and J 5 bases, leaving 2 bases between the germline ends. CDR3 length equals 10 residues. Germline CDR1 reads DFQATT; CDR2 reads SNEGSKA (reference sequence). CDR3 amino acids: CSARRDTQYF. CDR3 DNA sequence: TGCAGTGCTAGAAGAGATACGCAGTATTTT.

This clonotype was counted a few times. V gene TRBV30 combines with J gene TRBJ2-7; TRBD1 matches 10 bases. The length of the CDR3 is 14 residues. J lost 5 bases, V lost 3 bases, and 7 bases had no gene match. Germline V gives CDR1 GTSNPN, CDR2 SVGIG (reference sequence). This CDR3 is CAWSAGQGTNEQYF. The CDR3 nucleotides read TGTGCCTGGAGCGCGGGACAGGGGACGAACGAGCAGTACTTC. Full variable domain (outside the CDR3, taken from reference TRBV30 and TRBJ2-7): SQTIHQWPATLVQPVGSPLSLECTVEGTSNPNLYWYRQAAGRGLQLLFYSVGIGQISSEVPQNLSASRPQDRQFILSSKKLLLSDSGFYLCAWSAGQGTNEQYFGPGTRLTVT.

This clonotype was found many times. J is TRBJ2-3 and V is TRBV6-2 or TRBV6-3, with TRBD2 matching 7 bases. CDR1 is MNHEY and CDR2 is SVGEGT in the germline V gene. The CDR3 is 16 amino acids. With V trimmed by 7 bases and J by 6 bases, 16 bases remained unmatched. In DNA, the CDR3 is TGTGCCAGCACCCTTAGGAGGAACCTCGGGAGGGATACGCAGTATTTT. It is translated as CASTLRRNLGRDTQYF.

The genes are TRBV2 and TRBJ2-7, with TRBD1 matching over 7 bases. The ends lost 5 bases at V and 9 bases at J; junction bases unmatched: 13. The V gene's germline CDR1 is SNHLY and CDR2 FYNNEI. The CDR3 consists of 14 residues. The CDR3 region has the DNA TGTGCCAGCAGTCAAGACAGGGAAAGGCCTGGGCAGTACTTC. This translates into CASSQDRERPGQYF.

The sample holds many counts of this clonotype. The chain couples TRBV7-9 to TRBJ2-7; no clear D gene. This CDR3 comprises 12 residues. The ends were cut back, 10 bases at V and 2 bases at J, with 12 bases in the middle. The germline V gene encodes CDR1 SEHNR and CDR2 FQNEAQ (reference sequence). CDR3 nucleotide sequence: TGTGCCACCCGCCTTGGGGCCTACGAGCAGTACTTC. Encoded protein: CATRLGAYEQYF.

This clonotype was detected a few times. The chain links TRBV20-1 to TRBJ2-7; 7 bases fit TRBD2. CDR1 DFQATT and CDR2 SNEGSKA come from the germline V gene (reference sequence). This CDR3 is built from 20 residues. V trimming: 6 bases; J trimming: 7 bases; junction bases outside the gene matches: 33. The CDR3 coding sequence is TGCAGTGCCCACCCAGGGCACCAAACTAAGAGCGGGAATCTACCGTGGGAGCAGTACTTC. Translating it yields CSAHPGHQTKSGNLPWEQYF.

This clonotype turned up a few times. The genes are TRBV7-2 and TRBJ2-3, with no clear D. In germline, CDR1 is SGHTA, CDR2 FQGNSA. The V and J ends lost 4 bases and 0 bases respectively, with 14 bases between them. This CDR3 spans 16 amino acids. The CDR3 loop is CASSSLGGASTDTQYF. CDR3 DNA sequence: TGTGCCAGCAGCTCCCTCGGCGGAGCTAGCACAGATACGCAGTATTTT.

The chain links TRBV12-3 or TRBV12-4 to TRBJ2-2; D is undetermined. Trimming took 6 bases from V and 2 from J, leaving 13 bases between them. There are 15 residues in the CDR3. The CDR3 region has the DNA TGTGCCAGCAGCCCTCCGCCTCCTAACACCGGGGAGCTGTTTTTT. This encodes CASSPPPPNTGELFF.

The chain combines TRBV10-3 with TRBJ2-3, with 7 bases fitting TRBD1. The CDR3 extends over 15 amino acids. Germline assignment: CDR1 ENHRY and CDR2 SYGVKD. The V and J ends lost 6 bases and 1 base, in that order; junction bases with no gene match: 7. CDR3 protein: CAIRGDRVRTDTQYF. Here the CDR3 DNA reads TGTGCCATCAGGGGAGACAGGGTCCGCACAGATACGCAGTATTTT.

This clonotype appeared many times. The chain combines TRBV4-3 with TRBJ1-1, with 7 bases that match TRBD1. V trimming: 0 bases; J trimming: 4 bases; junction bases outside the gene matches: 5. The CDR3 is made up of 15 amino acids. The V gene's germline CDR1 is LGHNA and CDR2 YSLEER. In DNA form, the CDR3 reads TGCGCCAGCAGCCAAGAGGTAGGGGGCGTCACTGAAGCTTTCTTT. Translation: CASSQEVGGVTEAFF.

This clonotype has a handful of counts. The CDR3 DNA sequence: TGTGCCAGCACGATGGAGGTGGGAGGTGCCTACGAGCAGTACTTC. Residues: CASTMEVGGAYEQYF. This chain uses TRBV6-2 or TRBV6-3 with TRBJ2-7; possible D gene TRBD2, 6 bases. V lost 7 bases and J 2 bases, leaving 18 bases between the germline ends. Germline V gene sequence: CDR1 MNHEY, CDR2 SVGEGT. The CDR3 loop spans 15 amino acids.

This clonotype was recorded at least ten times. V and J are TRBV11-2 and TRBJ2-5; D is undetermined. Germline lookup yields CDR1 SGHAT and CDR2 FQNNGV. Trimming took off 4 bases at V and 4 bases at J, with 10 bases between the two ends. This CDR3 has 13 residues. CDR3 region: CASSSGWGETQYF. The CDR3 coding sequence is TGTGCCAGCAGCTCCGGGTGGGGAGAGACCCAGTACTTC.

Only a few counts were recorded for this clonotype. The chain uses TRBV10-3 and TRBJ2-1; TRBD2 aligns across 10 bases. The V and J ends lost 2 bases and 8 bases, in that order; junction bases with no gene match: 21. The germline V gene encodes CDR1 ENHRY and CDR2 SYGVKD. This CDR3 comprises 20 residues. The CDR3 bases are TGTGCCATCAGTGAGGACGGGGCTAGCGGGAGTGTCCTTTATAGTGATGAGCAGTTCTTC. It yields the protein CAISEDGASGSVLYSDEQFF.

This chain links TRBV14 with TRBJ1-4; TRBD1 matches at 7 bases. Losses at the gene ends were 4 bases for V and 4 bases for J; bases not matched to a gene: 3. The V gene's germline CDR1 is SGHDN and CDR2 FVKESK. This CDR3 is built from 14 residues. The CDR3 DNA reads TGTGCCAGCAGCCGGACAGGTTATAATGAAAAACTGTTTTTT. This encodes CASSRTGYNEKLFF.

At least ten counts were recorded for this clonotype. V is TRBV7-2 and J is TRBJ2-2; a possible D gene is TRBD2 (5 bases). This CDR3 spans 16 amino acids. Germline CDR1 is SGHTA and CDR2 is FQGNSA. V lost 5 bases, J lost 5 bases, and 18 bases lay in between. The chain's CDR3 is CASSPRPGTLTGELFF. The CDR3 DNA follows: TGTGCCAGCAGCCCTCGTCCGGGAACACTAACCGGGGAGCTGTTTTTT. The complete variable domain, with remaining parts taken from reference TRBV7-2 and TRBJ2-2, reads GAGVSQSPSNKVTEKGKDVELRCDPISGHTALYWYRQSLGQGLEFLIYFQGNSAPDKSGLPSDRFSAERTGGSVSTLTIQRTQQEDSAVYLCASSPRPGTLTGELFFGEGSRLTVL.

V gene TRBV6-1 combines with J gene TRBJ2-5; TRBD1 or TRBD2 may be the D gene (5 bases each). Germline CDR1 and CDR2: MNHNS and SASEGT. The germline V and J ends were trimmed by 7 bases and 5 bases, with 17 bases remaining between them. CDR3 length: 14 residues. The CDR3 coding sequence is TGTGCCAGCACTAACCCGGGATGGGGGGAGACCCAGTACTTC. Amino acids: CASTNPGWGETQYF.

CDR3 loop: CASGVDTDTQYF. The CDR3 DNA reads TGTGCCAGCGGCGTAGACACAGATACGCAGTATTTT. This rearrangement joins TRBV7-3 to TRBJ2-3; no clear D. V was trimmed by 8 bases and J by 2 bases, leaving 8 bases between them. Germline V gene sequence: CDR1 SGHTA, CDR2 FQGTGA. The CDR3 contains 12 residues.

This clonotype was detected a few times. The gene calls are TRBV20-1 and TRBJ2-7; D not resolved. V dropped 2 bases and J dropped 2 bases, with 10 bases sitting between them. CDR1 and CDR2 (germline): DFQATT, SNEGSKA (reference sequence). The CDR3 runs to 13 residues. The CDR3 is CSARPEKPYEQYF. As DNA, the CDR3 is TGCAGTGCTAGACCAGAGAAACCCTACGAGCAGTACTTC.

This clonotype appeared once. This rearrangement joins TRBV7-2 to TRBJ1-2; 9 nucleotides agree with TRBD1. The germline CDR1 and CDR2 sequences are SGHTA and FQGNSA. The CDR3 runs 17 residues. The J segment lost 4 bases and the V segment lost 5 bases, leaving 14 bases of the junction unmatched. CDR3 bases: TGTGCCAGCAGCCCCCGGACAGGGGAGGGGAACTCCTATGGCTACACCTTC. Encoded protein: CASSPRTGEGNSYGYTF.

This clonotype was detected ten times or more. V and J are TRBV15 and TRBJ2-5; 7 nucleotides match TRBD1. Trimming at V came to 4 bases and at J to 5 bases, leaving 19 bases not matched to a gene. Germline V lookup: CDR1 LNHNV, CDR2 YYDKDF (reference sequence). The CDR3 totals 18 residues. CDR3 sequence reads: CATSTHRGMMGPKETQYF. DNA for the CDR3: TGTGCCACCAGCACCCACAGGGGAATGATGGGCCCAAAGGAGACCCAGTACTTC.

The sample holds many counts of this clonotype. The V and J genes are TRBV7-3 and TRBJ2-3, with 9 bases aligning to TRBD2. Trimming removed 1 base from V and 4 bases from J; junction bases left unmatched: 3. Germline loops: CDR1 SGHTA, CDR2 FQGTGA. The CDR3 loop spans 15 amino acids. Here the CDR3 DNA reads TGTGCCAGCAGCTTAAAGCTAGCGGGACCAGATACGCAGTATTTT. Its translation is CASSLKLAGPDTQYF.

This clonotype was counted between two and nine times. The chain employs TRBV30 and TRBJ2-3; possible D gene TRBD1, 6 bases. Trimming left V 5 bases short and J 2 bases short, with 14 bases between. Germline V gives CDR1 GTSNPN, CDR2 SVGIG (reference sequence). The length of the CDR3 is 14 residues. CDR3 sequence: CAWDPGHFTDTQYF. CDR3 DNA sequence: TGTGCCTGGGACCCGGGACACTTCACAGATACGCAGTATTTT. The variable domain in full, completed from reference TRBV30 and TRBJ2-3, reads SQTIHQWPATLVQPVGSPLSLECTVEGTSNPNLYWYRQAAGRGLQLLFYSVGIGQISSEVPQNLSASRPQDRQFILSSKKLLLSDSGFYLCAWDPGHFTDTQYFGPGTRLTVL.

This clonotype was counted a few times. The chain links TRBV4-3 to TRBJ1-3, with no clear D. CDR3 length: 15 residues. V gave up 4 bases and J gave up 4 bases, with 14 bases separating them. Germline-derived CDR1 and CDR2 are LGHNA and YSLEER. The chain's CDR3 is CASSRDPGKGNTIYF. CDR3 nucleotide sequence: TGCGCCAGCAGCCGAGACCCTGGGAAAGGAAACACCATATATTTT.

V and J are TRBV13 and TRBJ2-7, with D possibly matching TRBD1 (5 bases). The CDR3 runs 15 residues. Germline V lookup: CDR1 PRHDT, CDR2 FYEKMQ (reference sequence). Trimming removed 6 bases from V and 6 bases from J, with 21 bases in between. CDR3 protein: CASSLSSDTRGEQYF. CDR3 nucleotide sequence: TGTGCCAGCAGTTTATCATCGGACACCAGAGGCGAGCAGTACTTC.